The source of this T cell receptor (beta chain) is a study of T-cell memory formation after mild COVID-19. Turning to the study itself: The two donors had largely donor-specific TCR clusters.

5'RACE primed at constant segments yielded TCR alpha and TCR beta cDNA libraries bearing sample barcodes and UMIs. TCRdb itself ran the 5' RACE reads through MiXCR, one entry per CDR3 protein. The data contain some 600,000 distinct CDR3 sequences, around 15% of them seen just once; the ten biggest clones take up about 8.1%. The V and J ends lost 6 bases and 4 bases respectively, with 9 bases between them. Germline V gene data show CDR1 as MNHEY and CDR2 as SVGEGT. CDR3 size: 12 residues. A note on this clonotype: Its specificity is not known.

Study observations and caveats: Later expanders leaned toward CD4+, whereas clones contracting from day 15 to 85 were balanced CD4/CD8.

The chain couples TRBV6-2 or TRBV6-3 to TRBJ1-1; D gene ambiguous. Sequenced: PBMCs or a T cell subset sorted from them (not recorded which). The sequence derives from an adult woman who had mild COVID-19 (a few samples of this study predate the infection). Cell type and time point are not known. The CDR3: CASRSGGTEAFF. As DNA, the CDR3 is TGTGCCAGCAGATCGGGAGGCACTGAAGCTTTCTTT.